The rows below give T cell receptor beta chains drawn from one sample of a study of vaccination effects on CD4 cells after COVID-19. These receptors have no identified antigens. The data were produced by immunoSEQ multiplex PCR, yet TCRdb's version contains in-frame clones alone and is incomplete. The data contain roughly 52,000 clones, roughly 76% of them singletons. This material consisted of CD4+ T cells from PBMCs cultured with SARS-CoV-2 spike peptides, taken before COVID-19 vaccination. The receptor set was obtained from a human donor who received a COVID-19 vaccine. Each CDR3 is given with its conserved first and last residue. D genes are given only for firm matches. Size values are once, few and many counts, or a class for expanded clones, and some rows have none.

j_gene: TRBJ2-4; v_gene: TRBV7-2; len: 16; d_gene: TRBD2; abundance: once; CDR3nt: TGTGCCAGCAACCCGGGGGGGGCGGGGGCCAAAAACATTCAGTACTTC; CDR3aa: CASNPGGAGAKNIQYF
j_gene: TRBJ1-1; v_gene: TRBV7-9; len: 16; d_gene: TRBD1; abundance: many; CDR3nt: TGTGCCAGCAGCTTAGGGACAGGATTAGGGAACACTGAAGCTTTCTTT; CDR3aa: CASSLGTGLGNTEAFF
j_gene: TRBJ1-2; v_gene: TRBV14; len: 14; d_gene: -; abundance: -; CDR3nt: TGTGCCAGCAGCCGCTTTTCCCATTTCTATGGCTACACCTTC; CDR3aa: CASSRFSHFYGYTF
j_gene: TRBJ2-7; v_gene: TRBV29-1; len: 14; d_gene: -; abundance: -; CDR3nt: TGCAGCGCTCGGGCAGCGCTATCCTCCTACGAGCAGTACTTC; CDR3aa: CSARAALSSYEQYF
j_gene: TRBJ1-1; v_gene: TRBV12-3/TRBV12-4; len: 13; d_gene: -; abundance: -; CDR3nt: TGTGCCAGCAGTTTAGAGATGGGGACCGAAGCTTTCTTT; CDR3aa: CASSLEMGTEAFF
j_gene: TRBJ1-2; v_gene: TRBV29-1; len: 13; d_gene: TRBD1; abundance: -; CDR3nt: TGCAGCGTTTACAGGGGCGGAGGTCGTGGCTACACCTTC; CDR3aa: CSVYRGGGRGYTF
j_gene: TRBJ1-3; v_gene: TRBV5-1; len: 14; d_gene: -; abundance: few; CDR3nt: TGCGCCAGCAGCGAGGGCCCAGGTGGAAACACCATATATTTT; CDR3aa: CASSEGPGGNTIYF
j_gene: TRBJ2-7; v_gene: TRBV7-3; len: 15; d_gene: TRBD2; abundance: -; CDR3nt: TGTGCCAGCAGCCAAAGCCGCGGGGGGTTCGACGAGCAGTACTTC; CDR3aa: CASSQSRGGFDEQYF
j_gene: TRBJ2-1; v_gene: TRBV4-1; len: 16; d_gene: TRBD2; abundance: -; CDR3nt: TGCGCCAGCAGCCAAGATCCGACTAGCGGGAGCAATGAGCAGTTCTTC; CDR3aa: CASSQDPTSGSNEQFF
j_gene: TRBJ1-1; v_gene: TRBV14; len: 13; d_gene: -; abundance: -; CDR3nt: TGTGCCAGCAGCCAATGGGGCGGAACTGAAGCTTTCTTT; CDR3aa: CASSQWGGTEAFF
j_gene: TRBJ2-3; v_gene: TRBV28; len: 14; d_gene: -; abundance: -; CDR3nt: TGTGCCAGCAGTTTCGGGGTGGGCACAGATACGCAGTATTTT; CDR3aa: CASSFGVGTDTQYF
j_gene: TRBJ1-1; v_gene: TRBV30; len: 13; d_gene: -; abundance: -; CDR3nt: TGTGCCTGGAGTGAGGACTTGAACACTGAAGCTTTCTTT; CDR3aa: CAWSEDLNTEAFF
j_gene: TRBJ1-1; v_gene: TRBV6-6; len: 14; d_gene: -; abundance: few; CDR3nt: TGTGCCAGCAGTTACCGGGGACAAAGCACTGAAGCTTTCTTT; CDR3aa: CASSYRGQSTEAFF
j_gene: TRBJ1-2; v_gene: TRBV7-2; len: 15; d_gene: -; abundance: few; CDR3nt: TGTGCCAGCAGCTTAGAGGTCGGCCGATCCTATGGCTACACCTTC; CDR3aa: CASSLEVGRSYGYTF
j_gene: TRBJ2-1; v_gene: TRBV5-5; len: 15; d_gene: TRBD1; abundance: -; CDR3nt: TGTGCCAGCAGCCTCGGGACAGGGGGCGCGGGTAGGCAGTTCTTC; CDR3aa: CASSLGTGGAGRQFF
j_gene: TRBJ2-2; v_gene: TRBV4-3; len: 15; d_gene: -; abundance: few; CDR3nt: TGCGCCAGCAGCCAAGAAGGGACTCCCACCGGGGAGCTGTTTTTT; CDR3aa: CASSQEGTPTGELFF
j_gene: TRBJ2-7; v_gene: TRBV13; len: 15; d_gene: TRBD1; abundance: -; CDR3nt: TGTGCCAGCAGCTCCCGGACAGGGAGCTCCTACGAGCAGTACTTC; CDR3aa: CASSSRTGSSYEQYF
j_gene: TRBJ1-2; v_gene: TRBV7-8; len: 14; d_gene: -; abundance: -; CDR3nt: TGTGCCAGCAGCCCCGCCGGGACCAACTATGGCTACACCTTC; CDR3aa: CASSPAGTNYGYTF
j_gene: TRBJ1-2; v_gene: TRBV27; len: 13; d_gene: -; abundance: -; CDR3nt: TGTGCCAGCAGTTTAGGGACGGCCTATGGCTACACCTTC; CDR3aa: CASSLGTAYGYTF
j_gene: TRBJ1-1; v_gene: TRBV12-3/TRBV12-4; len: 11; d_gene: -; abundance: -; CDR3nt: TGTGCCAGCAGTTTTAACACTGAAGCTTTCTTT; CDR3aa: CASSFNTEAFF
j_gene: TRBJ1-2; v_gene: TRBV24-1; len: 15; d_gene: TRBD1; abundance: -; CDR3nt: TGTGCCACCAGTGACCCCGGGACAGGGTTGTATGGCTACACCTTC; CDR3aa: CATSDPGTGLYGYTF
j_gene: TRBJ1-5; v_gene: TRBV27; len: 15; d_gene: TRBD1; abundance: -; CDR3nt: TGTGCCAGCAGTTCGGGGACAGGGTCGGGTCAGCCCCAGCATTTT; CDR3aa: CASSSGTGSGQPQHF
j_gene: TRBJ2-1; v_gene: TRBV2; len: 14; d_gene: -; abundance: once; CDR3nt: TGTGCCAGCAGTGAAACGAGGGCCTGGGATGAGCAGTTCTTC; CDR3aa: CASSETRAWDEQFF
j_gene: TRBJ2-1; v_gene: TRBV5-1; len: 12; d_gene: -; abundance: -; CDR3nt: TGCGCCAGCAGTGATAGCGGCAATGAGCAGTTCTTC; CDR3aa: CASSDSGNEQFF
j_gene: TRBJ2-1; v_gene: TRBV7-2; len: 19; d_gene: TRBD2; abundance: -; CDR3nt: TGTGCCAGCAGCCCGGTGGGCGGGAGGGCACGGAGCTCCTACAATGAGCAGTTCTTC; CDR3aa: CASSPVGGRARSSYNEQFF
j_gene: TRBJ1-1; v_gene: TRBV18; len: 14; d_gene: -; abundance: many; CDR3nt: TGTGCCAGCTCACCAAGACCCGAGAACACTGAAGCTTTCTTT; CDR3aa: CASSPRPENTEAFF
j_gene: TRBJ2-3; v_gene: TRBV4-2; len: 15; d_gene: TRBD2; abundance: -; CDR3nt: TGTGCCAGCAGCCCTAGCGGGGTCTCGGCAGATACGCAGTATTTT; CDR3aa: CASSPSGVSADTQYF
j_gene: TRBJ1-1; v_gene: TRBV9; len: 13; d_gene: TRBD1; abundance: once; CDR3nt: TGTGCCAGTGCACCAGGGGGTCGTACTGAAGCTTTCTTT; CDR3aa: CASAPGGRTEAFF
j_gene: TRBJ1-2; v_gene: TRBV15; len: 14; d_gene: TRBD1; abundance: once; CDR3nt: TGTGCCACCACCAAGGACAGGGGGCCCTATGGCTACACCTTC; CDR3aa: CATTKDRGPYGYTF
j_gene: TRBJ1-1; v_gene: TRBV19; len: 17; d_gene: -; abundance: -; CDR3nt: TGTGCCAGTAGTACTCCTACGGGGACACCGGGGAACACTGAAGCTTTCTTT; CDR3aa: CASSTPTGTPGNTEAFF
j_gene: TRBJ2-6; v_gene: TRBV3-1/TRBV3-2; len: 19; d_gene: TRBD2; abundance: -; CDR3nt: TGTGCCAGCAGCCAAGATCGACTAGCCCAAACCTCTGGGGCCAACGTCCTGACTTTC; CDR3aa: CASSQDRLAQTSGANVLTF
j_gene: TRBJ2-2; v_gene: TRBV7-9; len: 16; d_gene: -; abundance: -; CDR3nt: TGTGCCAGCAGCTTAGCCTCTTACAATCCGTCCGGGGAGCTGTTTTTT; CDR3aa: CASSLASYNPSGELFF
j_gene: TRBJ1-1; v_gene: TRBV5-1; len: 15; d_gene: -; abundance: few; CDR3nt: TGCGCCAGCAGCTTGGATCCTGCCATGAACACTGAAGCTTTCTTT; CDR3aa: CASSLDPAMNTEAFF
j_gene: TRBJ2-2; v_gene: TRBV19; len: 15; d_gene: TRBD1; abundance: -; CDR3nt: TGTGCCAGTACCACCGGGACAGGGGTCACCGGGGAGCTGTTTTTT; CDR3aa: CASTTGTGVTGELFF
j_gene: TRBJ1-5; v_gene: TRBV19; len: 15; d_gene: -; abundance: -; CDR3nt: TGTGCCAGTAGTATAGACAGGGGAGGAAACCAGCCCCAGCATTTT; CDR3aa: CASSIDRGGNQPQHF
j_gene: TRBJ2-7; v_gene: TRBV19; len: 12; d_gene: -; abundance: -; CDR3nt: TGTGCCAGTAGTATAGTGGGGGCCGAGCAGTACTTC; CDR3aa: CASSIVGAEQYF
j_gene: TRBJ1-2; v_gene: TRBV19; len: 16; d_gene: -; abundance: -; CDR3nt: TGTGCCAGTAGTTTAAAGACGGCTCGTGCTAACTATGGCTACACCTTC; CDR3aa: CASSLKTARANYGYTF
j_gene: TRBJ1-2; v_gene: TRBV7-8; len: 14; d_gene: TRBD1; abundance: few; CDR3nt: TGTGCCAGCAGCTTGAGGACAGGGCGAGGAGGCTACACCTTC; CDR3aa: CASSLRTGRGGYTF
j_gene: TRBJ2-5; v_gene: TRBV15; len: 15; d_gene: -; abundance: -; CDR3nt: TGTGCCACCAGCAGGCCCTCGGGGGCCCAAGAGACCCAGTACTTC; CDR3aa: CATSRPSGAQETQYF
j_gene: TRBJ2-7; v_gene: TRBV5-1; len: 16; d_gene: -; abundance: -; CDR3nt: TGCGCCAGCAGCTTGGCCACCCCGGGACACCTCTACGAGCAGTACTTC; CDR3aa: CASSLATPGHLYEQYF
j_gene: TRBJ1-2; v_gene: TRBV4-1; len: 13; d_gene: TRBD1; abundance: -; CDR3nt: TGCGCCAGCAGGGGACAGGGGGCAGGAGGCTACACCTTC; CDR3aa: CASRGQGAGGYTF
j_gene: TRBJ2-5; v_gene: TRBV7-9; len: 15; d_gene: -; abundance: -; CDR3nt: TGTGCCAGCAGCTTATCCCAGGGAATTCAAGAGACCCAGTACTTC; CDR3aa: CASSLSQGIQETQYF